Listed below are T cell receptor beta chains from one sample, sequenced in a study of blood T cell repertoires in COVID-19. Sequenced by immunoSEQ multiplex PCR; TCRdb stores in-frame clones only, minus some. This table holds fewer than 200,000 clones, around 83% found once. Sequenced input: peripheral blood. Source of these receptors: a woman in her sixties or seventies with COVID-19, enrolled during active disease. CDR3s include the opening cysteine and the closing phenylalanine or tryptophan. Fields, in order: D gene, clone size, V gene, J gene, CDR3 DNA, CDR3 protein. The D gene is left open where the match is weak. Clone size appears in some rows only: once, few, many, or a class for an expanded clone.

D: TRBD1; size: .; V: TRBV27; J: TRBJ2-3; DNA: TGTGCCAGCACCAAGACAGGGGCCCCGAGACATACGCAGTATTTT; CDR3: CASTKTGAPRHTQYF
D: .; size: .; V: TRBV5-6; J: TRBJ1-2; DNA: TGTGCCAGCAGTCTCCCCTACTATGGCTACACCTTC; CDR3: CASSLPYYGYTF
D: .; size: many; V: TRBV19; J: TRBJ1-2; DNA: TGTGCCAGCTCGGACAGCCCACTCTATGGCTACACCTTC; CDR3: CASSDSPLYGYTF
D: .; size: .; V: TRBV24-1; J: TRBJ2-2; DNA: TGTGCCACCAGTGACACAGGACACAACACCGGGGAGCTGTTTTTT; CDR3: CATSDTGHNTGELFF
D: TRBD2; size: .; V: TRBV7-2; J: TRBJ2-1; DNA: TGTGCCAGCAGTTATCTTGGGTCGGGGGGTGAGCAGTTCTTC; CDR3: CASSYLGSGGEQFF
D: .; size: .; V: TRBV6-5; J: TRBJ2-7; DNA: TGTGCCAGCATCGAGGGCCCACCAACCTACGAGCAGTACTTC; CDR3: CASIEGPPTYEQYF
D: TRBD2; size: .; V: TRBV10-3; J: TRBJ2-7; DNA: TGTGCCATCAGTGAGGTTACTAGCGGGAGCTACGAGCAGTACTTC; CDR3: CAISEVTSGSYEQYF
D: .; size: .; V: TRBV6-2/TRBV6-3; J: TRBJ1-1; DNA: TGTGCCAGCAGTTCCCACTCGACAAAGAACACTGAAGCTTTCTTT; CDR3: CASSSHSTKNTEAFF
D: .; size: .; V: TRBV7-9; J: TRBJ2-5; DNA: TGTGCCAGCAGCTTGAGCGGCGCAGGACAAGAGACCCAGTACTTC; CDR3: CASSLSGAGQETQYF
D: TRBD1; size: .; V: TRBV28; J: TRBJ2-3; DNA: TGTGCCACCCGGACAGGGGTTATCGGCACAGATACGCAGTATTTT; CDR3: CATRTGVIGTDTQYF
D: TRBD1; size: .; V: TRBV5-1; J: TRBJ1-2; DNA: TGCGCCAGCAGCGCGGGACAGGACTATGGCTACACCTTC; CDR3: CASSAGQDYGYTF
D: TRBD1; size: few; V: TRBV10-3; J: TRBJ2-7; DNA: TGTGCCATCAGTGAGACGGGACAGGGGACGGAGTACTTC; CDR3: CAISETGQGTEYF
D: TRBD2; size: .; V: TRBV7-2; J: TRBJ2-3; DNA: TGTGCCAGCAGCCAGGGACTAGCAGGGGGCACAGATACGCAGTATTTT; CDR3: CASSQGLAGGTDTQYF
D: TRBD2; size: .; V: TRBV7-2; J: TRBJ2-7; DNA: TGTGCCAGCAGCTTAGGGGCTAGCGGGGGGGCCTACGAGCAGTACTTC; CDR3: CASSLGASGGAYEQYF
D: TRBD2; size: .; V: TRBV6-4; J: TRBJ2-1; DNA: TGTGCCAGCAGTGAAGGCGGGAGCTCCTACAATGAGCAGTTCTTC; CDR3: CASSEGGSSYNEQFF
D: TRBD1; size: .; V: TRBV19; J: TRBJ1-5; DNA: TGTGCCAGTAGTAGAGTGAAACAGGGGTTACAGCCCCAGCATTTT; CDR3: CASSRVKQGLQPQHF
D: TRBD1; size: .; V: TRBV25-1; J: TRBJ2-7; DNA: TGTGCCAGCAGTAGTACCGGGACAGGGGGTAAATACTTC; CDR3: CASSSTGTGGKYF
D: .; size: .; V: TRBV5-1; J: TRBJ2-2; DNA: TGCGCCAGCAGCTTGAGCCTAGCGAACACCGGGGAGCTGTTTTTT; CDR3: CASSLSLANTGELFF
D: .; size: .; V: TRBV7-7; J: TRBJ2-5; DNA: TGTGCCAGCAGCTTATTAACAGGGCTAGGGGAGACCCAGTACTTC; CDR3: CASSLLTGLGETQYF
D: .; size: .; V: TRBV5-1; J: TRBJ2-3; DNA: TGCGCCAGCAGCTTGCCTAATGCAGATACGCAGTATTTT; CDR3: CASSLPNADTQYF
D: TRBD1; size: .; V: TRBV5-6; J: TRBJ2-3; DNA: TGTGCCAGCACCCCAGGGGGCAAGGACACAGATACGCAGTATTTT; CDR3: CASTPGGKDTDTQYF
D: .; size: .; V: TRBV24-1; J: TRBJ2-7; DNA: TGTGCCACCAGCACAGGCCCAGACGGCGAGCAGTACTTC; CDR3: CATSTGPDGEQYF
D: .; size: .; V: TRBV6-6; J: TRBJ2-3; DNA: TGTGCCAGCATTGACGGGGGGCGCGGTAGCACAGATACGCAGTATTTT; CDR3: CASIDGGRGSTDTQYF
D: TRBD2; size: few; V: TRBV9; J: TRBJ2-5; DNA: TGTGCCAGCAGCCCTAGCGGCGGCGGACAAGAGACCCAGTACTTC; CDR3: CASSPSGGGQETQYF
D: TRBD2; size: .; V: TRBV7-2; J: TRBJ2-1; DNA: TGTGCCAGCAGCTTAGTAAGGGCGGGAGTTGAGCAGTTCTTC; CDR3: CASSLVRAGVEQFF
D: .; size: .; V: TRBV14; J: TRBJ1-2; DNA: TGTGCCAGCAGCCCGGCACAAAGAGCAGGCCCCATCTATGGCTACACCTTC; CDR3: CASSPAQRAGPIYGYTF
D: .; size: many; V: TRBV19; J: TRBJ2-1; DNA: TGTGCCAGTAGTGCGGGACTGCTCGGGAACAATGAGCAGTTCTTC; CDR3: CASSAGLLGNNEQFF
D: TRBD1; size: few; V: TRBV5-8; J: TRBJ2-3; DNA: TGTGCCAGCAGCTTACAGGGGACAGATACGCAGTATTTT; CDR3: CASSLQGTDTQYF
D: TRBD1; size: .; V: TRBV24-1; J: TRBJ1-2; DNA: TGTGCCACCAGTGGAACAGGGGATGGCTACACCTTC; CDR3: CATSGTGDGYTF
D: TRBD2; size: .; V: TRBV5-1; J: TRBJ2-3; DNA: TGCGCCAGCAGCTTGACTAGCGGTAACACAGATACGCAGTATTTT; CDR3: CASSLTSGNTDTQYF
D: TRBD2; size: .; V: TRBV29-1; J: TRBJ2-1; DNA: TGCAGCGTTGGAGTAGCGGGAGGAGGGGCTGAGCAGTTCTTC; CDR3: CSVGVAGGGAEQFF
D: .; size: .; V: TRBV7-2; J: TRBJ1-3; DNA: TGTGCCAGCAGCGAGGGGGGGCCTGGCTCTGGAAACACCATATATTTT; CDR3: CASSEGGPGSGNTIYF
D: TRBD1; size: .; V: TRBV10-3; J: TRBJ1-2; DNA: TGTGCCATCAGCCTAGACAGGGGGCCTTATGGCTACACCTTC; CDR3: CAISLDRGPYGYTF
D: .; size: .; V: TRBV7-2; J: TRBJ2-7; DNA: TGTGCCAGCAGCGCTTTCGGGGGAACCTACGAGCAGTACTTC; CDR3: CASSAFGGTYEQYF
D: .; size: .; V: TRBV7-2; J: TRBJ2-1; DNA: TGTGCCAGCAGCGTAACTAGCTTTGGGCAGTTCTTC; CDR3: CASSVTSFGQFF
D: .; size: .; V: TRBV7-2; J: TRBJ2-4; DNA: TGTGCCAGCAGGATAGGGGGGGCGGGGACCAAAAACATTCAGTACTTC; CDR3: CASRIGGAGTKNIQYF
D: .; size: .; V: TRBV7-2; J: TRBJ1-3; DNA: TGTGCCAGCAGCTTTACTGGAAACACCATATATTTT; CDR3: CASSFTGNTIYF
D: .; size: few; V: TRBV12-5; J: TRBJ2-2; DNA: TGTGCTAGTGGTTTGGCGGGAGACGGGGAGCTGTTTTTT; CDR3: CASGLAGDGELFF
D: .; size: few; V: TRBV14; J: TRBJ1-2; DNA: TGTGCCAGCAGCCAAGCGGGGGGCCCGTCTAGCGGCTATGGCTACACCTTC; CDR3: CASSQAGGPSSGYGYTF
D: TRBD2; size: .; V: TRBV28; J: TRBJ2-3; DNA: TGTGCCAGCACCCCTTCTAGCGGATACACAGATACGCAGTATTTT; CDR3: CASTPSSGYTDTQYF
D: .; size: many; V: TRBV20-1; J: TRBJ1-1; DNA: TGCAGTGTCCGGGAGAACACTGAAGCTTTCTTT; CDR3: CSVRENTEAFF
D: .; size: .; V: TRBV7-2; J: TRBJ2-3; DNA: TGTGCCAGCAGCTCGGCCTTAAAAGCGGATACGCAGTATTTT; CDR3: CASSSALKADTQYF
D: .; size: .; V: TRBV2; J: TRBJ2-2; DNA: TGTGCCAGCCGGGGGAGCGGGGAGCTGTTTTTT; CDR3: CASRGSGELFF
D: TRBD1; size: .; V: TRBV5-1; J: TRBJ2-1; DNA: TGCGCCAGCAGCTCCCAAGTTCAGGGGGCCCGCAATGAGCAGTTCTTC; CDR3: CASSSQVQGARNEQFF
D: TRBD2; size: few; V: TRBV27; J: TRBJ2-5; DNA: TGTGCCAGCGGCCCTTGGGGGAGGGGGACCCAGTACTTC; CDR3: CASGPWGRGTQYF
D: .; size: many; V: TRBV12-3/TRBV12-4; J: TRBJ2-7; DNA: TGTGCCAGCACGGATAGCTCGGGGTACGAGCAGTACTTC; CDR3: CASTDSSGYEQYF
D: .; size: .; V: TRBV11-2; J: TRBJ2-1; DNA: TGTGCCAGCAGCTTAGGGCGGAGCTCCTACAATGAGCAGTTCTTC; CDR3: CASSLGRSSYNEQFF
D: .; size: .; V: TRBV6-6; J: TRBJ2-7; DNA: TGTGCCAGCAGTTACGGCGGGGACTCCTACGAGCAGTACTTC; CDR3: CASSYGGDSYEQYF
D: TRBD1; size: .; V: TRBV5-1; J: TRBJ2-7; DNA: TGCGCCAGCAGCCCCGGACAGGGGATCTCCTACGAGCAGTACTTC; CDR3: CASSPGQGISYEQYF
D: TRBD2; size: .; V: TRBV7-3; J: TRBJ2-3; DNA: TGTGCCAGCAGCTTATCGGTGGGAGGGCCAGGAGATACGCAGTATTTT; CDR3: CASSLSVGGPGDTQYF
D: .; size: .; V: TRBV28; J: TRBJ2-1; DNA: TGTGCCAGCAGTTTACGGGGGACTCTTCACAATGAGCAGTTCTTC; CDR3: CASSLRGTLHNEQFF
D: TRBD2; size: .; V: TRBV6-5; J: TRBJ2-5; DNA: TGTGCCAGCAGTCTACTAGCGGAAGAGACCCAGTACTTC; CDR3: CASSLLAEETQYF
D: TRBD2; size: .; V: TRBV29-1; J: TRBJ2-7; DNA: TGCAGCGCAACTAGCGGGAGGGGAAGGTACGAGCAGTACTTC; CDR3: CSATSGRGRYEQYF
D: .; size: .; V: TRBV12-3/TRBV12-4; J: TRBJ1-2; DNA: TGTGCCAGCAGTCCCCGACGGACAGAGGGCTACACCTTC; CDR3: CASSPRRTEGYTF
D: .; size: .; V: TRBV30; J: TRBJ1-1; DNA: TGTGCCTGGATCAAGGTACTGGACAGCGGGAAAGCTTTCTTT; CDR3: CAWIKVLDSGKAFF
D: TRBD2; size: .; V: TRBV3-1/TRBV3-2; J: TRBJ2-1; DNA: TGTGCCAGCAGCCAAGAACGGCTAGCGGGAGAGGATGAGCAGTTCTTC; CDR3: CASSQERLAGEDEQFF
D: .; size: .; V: TRBV2; J: TRBJ1-1; DNA: TGTGCCAGCAGTGATAGGCAGGTCACTGAAGCTTTCTTT; CDR3: CASSDRQVTEAFF